This passage covers 15 T cell receptor beta chains from one sample sequenced in a study of control samples from healthy donors and cancer patients. The protocol was immunoSEQ multiplex PCR, while the TCRdb copy is restricted to in-frame clones and leaves out a portion. This table holds 91,000 or so clones, roughly nine tenths found once. The sequencing sample was made of blood. The source of these receptors is a woman aged 25 to 45 in good health.

The J gene is TRBJ1-2, the V gene TRBV13, with TRBD1 matching 9 bases. V shed 5 bases, J shed 8 bases, and the junction held 6 bases outside the gene matches. Germline values: CDR1 PRHDT, CDR2 FYEKMQ (reference sequence). The CDR3 runs to 13 residues. CDR3 region: CASSTRTGDGYTF. The CDR3 DNA is TGTGCCAGCAGCACCCGGACAGGGGACGGCTACACCTTC. Full variable domain (remainder filled in from reference TRBV13 and TRBJ1-2): AAGVIQSPRHLIKEKRETATLKCYPIPRHDTVYWYQQGPGQDPQFLISFYEKMQSDKGSIPDRFSAQQFSDYHSELNMSSLELGDSALYFCASSTRTGDGYTFGSGTRLTVV.

This chain links TRBV14 with TRBJ1-3, with D tentatively TRBD1 (5 bases). The V gene lost 0 bases and the J gene lost 5 bases, with 17 bases spanning the gap. The CDR3 consists of 17 residues. Per the germline V gene, CDR1 is SGHDN and CDR2 is FVKESK. The chain's CDR3 is CASSQDRGALGRNTIYF. DNA for the CDR3: TGTGCCAGCAGCCAAGATCGAGGGGCCTTAGGGAGAAACACCATATATTTT.

The chain combines TRBV5-1 with TRBJ2-5; D not certain. The germline V gene has CDR1 SGHRS and CDR2 YFSETQ. This CDR3 has 14 residues. V was cut by 4 bases and J by 3 bases, with 13 bases left in between. The CDR3 reads CASSRPVGEETQYF. CDR3 sequence (DNA): TGCGCCAGCAGCCGTCCGGTGGGTGAAGAGACCCAGTACTTC.

This clone occurred once. The V gene is TRBV27, the J gene TRBJ1-5, with 9 bases lining up with TRBD1. CDR1 is MNHEY and CDR2 is SMNVEV in the germline V gene (reference sequence). V shed 6 bases, J shed 0 bases, and the junction held 6 bases outside the gene matches. This CDR3 comprises 16 residues. The CDR3, as DNA: TGTGCCAGCAGAGACAGGGGGAGATATAGCAATCAGCCCCAGCATTTT. Amino acid sequence: CASRDRGRYSNQPQHF.

The rearrangement joins TRBV6-6 to TRBJ1-5; D is unresolved. Trimming stripped 4 bases from V and 1 base from J, with 11 bases between. Per germline, CDR1 MNHNY and CDR2 SVGAGI (reference sequence). The CDR3 runs 15 residues. The CDR3: CASSFPTGSNQPQHF. The CDR3 DNA follows: TGTGCCAGCAGTTTTCCGACGGGAAGCAATCAGCCCCAGCATTTT.

The chain joins TRBV5-5 to TRBJ2-3; 11 positions match TRBD2. The CDR3 has 14 residues. Germline values: CDR1 SGHKS, CDR2 YYEKEE (reference sequence). Trimming at V came to 6 bases and at J to 5 bases, leaving 5 bases not matched to a gene. The CDR3: CASTTSGGGDTQYF. The CDR3, as DNA: TGTGCCAGCACCACTAGCGGGGGCGGAGATACGCAGTATTTT.

This rearrangement joins TRBV4-2 to TRBJ2-7, with 14 bases identical to TRBD2. The trim removed 4 bases at V and 2 bases at J, leaving 10 bases unmatched. This CDR3 contains 18 residues. Germline assignment: CDR1 LGHNA and CDR2 YNFKEQ. CDR3 DNA: TGTGCCAGCAGCCCCCAGGGACTAGCGGGAGTTGGCGCCTACGAGCAGTACTTC. It encodes CASSPQGLAGVGAYEQYF.

This sequence joins TRBV28 and TRBJ1-5; 8 positions agree with TRBD1. Germline CDR1 MDHEN, CDR2 SYDVKM. Trimming took 7 bases from V and 4 from J; bases not matched to a gene: 9. There are 15 residues in the CDR3. In DNA form, the CDR3 reads TGTGCCAGCACCAGGGAGGACAGGGATAATCAGCCCCAGCATTTT. Translation gives CASTREDRDNQPQHF.

As to this clone: The sample holds other DNA sequences that translate to the same CDR3. The rearrangement uses TRBV6-1 and TRBJ1-5, with 9 positions matching TRBD1. J was trimmed by 6 bases and V by 2 bases; bases with no gene match: 2. Germline CDR1 is MNHNS and CDR2 is SASEGT. CDR3 length equals 14 residues. The CDR3 protein is CASSESGQGQPQHF. Written as DNA, the CDR3 is TGTGCCAGCAGTGAATCGGGACAGGGTCAGCCCCAGCATTTT.

A word on this clone: Additional DNA sequences in this sample encode the identical CDR3. This chain connects TRBV5-4 to TRBJ2-3; D is possibly TRBD1 (5 bases). The CDR3 totals 15 residues. Germline V gene lookup returns CDR1 SGHNT and CDR2 YYREEE (reference sequence). The V and J ends lost 0 bases and 0 bases respectively, with 8 bases between them. The CDR3 here is CASSLDRRSTDTQYF. In DNA, the CDR3 is TGTGCCAGCAGCTTGGACAGGCGGAGCACAGATACGCAGTATTTT.

The V and J genes are TRBV11-2 and TRBJ1-5, with D unresolved. This CDR3 region has 14 residues. CDR1 and CDR2 (germline): SGHAT, FQNNGV. V lost 4 bases to trimming and J lost 3 bases, with 10 bases between them. The CDR3 reads CASSSGPINQPQHF. Written as DNA, the CDR3 is TGTGCCAGCAGCTCTGGACCGATCAATCAGCCCCAGCATTTT.

The rearrangement uses TRBV9 and TRBJ2-5, with 10 bases aligning to TRBD2. Trimming took 0 bases from V and 5 from J; bases not matched to a gene: 7. Germline V CDR1 and CDR2: SGDLS, YYNGEE. The CDR3 contains 16 residues. This CDR3 reads CASSVGASGSRETQYF. The CDR3, as DNA: TGTGCCAGCAGCGTAGGGGCTAGCGGGAGTAGGGAGACCCAGTACTTC.

A few counts support this clone. The chain has TRBV7-3 and TRBJ1-6; 9 bases line up with TRBD1. CDR1 and CDR2 from the germline V gene are SGHTA and FQGTGA. V was pared by 4 bases and J by 7 bases, with 2 bases of the junction left unmatched. The CDR3 runs to 14 residues. The CDR3 spells CASSSGTGNSPLHF. As DNA, the CDR3 is TGTGCCAGCAGCTCCGGGACAGGGAATTCACCCCTCCACTTT.

V and J are TRBV23-1 and TRBJ2-7, with D maybe TRBD1 (6 bases). TRBV23-1 is placed among ORFs of uncertain function. Trimming left V 0 bases short and J 0 bases short, with 12 bases between. This CDR3 has 16 amino acids. The CDR3 sequence is CASSQSEPDSSYEQYF. The DNA for the CDR3 is TGCGCCAGCAGTCAATCCGAGCCGGACAGCTCCTACGAGCAGTACTTC.

The chain joins TRBV25-1 to TRBJ2-2; D gene ambiguous. The CDR3 loop spans 14 amino acids. CDR1 MGHDK and CDR2 SYGVNS come from the germline V gene. Trimming took 6 bases from V and 0 from J, leaving 8 bases between them. This CDR3 reads CASRREANTGELFF. CDR3 bases: TGTGCCAGCAGACGAGAGGCGAACACCGGGGAGCTGTTTTTT.